This T cell receptor (beta chain) was captured by sequencing in a study of blood T cell repertoires in COVID-19. Whole-study context: Sites in the United States, Italy and Spain provided acute and convalescent COVID-19 samples.

The CDR3 length is 16 residues. Germline loops: CDR1 KGHSH, CDR2 LQKENI. V was clipped by 2 bases and J by 5 bases, with 18 bases between them. Under the authors' procedure: Nucleated cell counts were estimated from reference gene primer amplification. TCRdb's table, derived via immunoSEQ multiplex PCR, lists solely in-frame clones and lacks some. V, J and clone size derive from that table, while D and trimming were established from the DNA sequence. The sample has over 250,000 clones; 70% to 90% are singletons. This clone was seen repeatedly, ten times or more. Sequences were obtained from peripheral blood. The TCR was taken from a woman aged 35 to 49 who had recovered from COVID-19. V usage is TRBV18 and J usage is TRBJ2-5, with D tentatively TRBD1 (5 bases). The CDR3 loop reads CASSPGPMGPSETQYF. CDR3 sequence (DNA): TGTGCCAGCTCACCAGGCCCAATGGGGCCGTCGGAGACCCAGTACTTC. Supplemented by reference TRBV18 and TRBJ2-5, the full variable domain reads NAGVMQNPRHLVRRRGQEARLRCSPMKGHSHVYWYRQLPEEGLKFMVYLQKENIIDESGMPKERFSAEFPKEGPSILRIQQVVRGDSAAYFCASSPGPMGPSETQYFGPGTRLLVL.